This T cell receptor beta chain was documented in a study of T cells in Graves' hyperthyroidism and ophthalmopathy. Germline loops: CDR1 SQVTM, CDR2 ANQGSEA. CDR3 size: 10 residues. Trimming shortened V by 8 bases and J by 2 bases, and 7 bases separated the two germline ends. RNA transcripts provided the source from which TCR beta CDR3 regions were amplified. First-round RT-PCR of the TCR CDR3 relied on the HTBI primer set. TCRdb re-called the multiplex PCR reads through MiXCR, storing one row per CDR3 protein. The data show 600,000 to 700,000 distinct CDR3 sequences, with approximately 15% seen just once and approximately 4.2% held by the top ten. This clonotype showed up just a few times.

The chain links TRBV29-1 to TRBJ2-7; D is uncertain. Sequencing was performed on blood. The sequence was obtained from a woman in her thirties or forties with Graves' ophthalmopathy. CDR3 amino acids: CSCLPYEQYF. CDR3 coding DNA: TGCAGCTGCCTACCCTACGAGCAGTACTTC.